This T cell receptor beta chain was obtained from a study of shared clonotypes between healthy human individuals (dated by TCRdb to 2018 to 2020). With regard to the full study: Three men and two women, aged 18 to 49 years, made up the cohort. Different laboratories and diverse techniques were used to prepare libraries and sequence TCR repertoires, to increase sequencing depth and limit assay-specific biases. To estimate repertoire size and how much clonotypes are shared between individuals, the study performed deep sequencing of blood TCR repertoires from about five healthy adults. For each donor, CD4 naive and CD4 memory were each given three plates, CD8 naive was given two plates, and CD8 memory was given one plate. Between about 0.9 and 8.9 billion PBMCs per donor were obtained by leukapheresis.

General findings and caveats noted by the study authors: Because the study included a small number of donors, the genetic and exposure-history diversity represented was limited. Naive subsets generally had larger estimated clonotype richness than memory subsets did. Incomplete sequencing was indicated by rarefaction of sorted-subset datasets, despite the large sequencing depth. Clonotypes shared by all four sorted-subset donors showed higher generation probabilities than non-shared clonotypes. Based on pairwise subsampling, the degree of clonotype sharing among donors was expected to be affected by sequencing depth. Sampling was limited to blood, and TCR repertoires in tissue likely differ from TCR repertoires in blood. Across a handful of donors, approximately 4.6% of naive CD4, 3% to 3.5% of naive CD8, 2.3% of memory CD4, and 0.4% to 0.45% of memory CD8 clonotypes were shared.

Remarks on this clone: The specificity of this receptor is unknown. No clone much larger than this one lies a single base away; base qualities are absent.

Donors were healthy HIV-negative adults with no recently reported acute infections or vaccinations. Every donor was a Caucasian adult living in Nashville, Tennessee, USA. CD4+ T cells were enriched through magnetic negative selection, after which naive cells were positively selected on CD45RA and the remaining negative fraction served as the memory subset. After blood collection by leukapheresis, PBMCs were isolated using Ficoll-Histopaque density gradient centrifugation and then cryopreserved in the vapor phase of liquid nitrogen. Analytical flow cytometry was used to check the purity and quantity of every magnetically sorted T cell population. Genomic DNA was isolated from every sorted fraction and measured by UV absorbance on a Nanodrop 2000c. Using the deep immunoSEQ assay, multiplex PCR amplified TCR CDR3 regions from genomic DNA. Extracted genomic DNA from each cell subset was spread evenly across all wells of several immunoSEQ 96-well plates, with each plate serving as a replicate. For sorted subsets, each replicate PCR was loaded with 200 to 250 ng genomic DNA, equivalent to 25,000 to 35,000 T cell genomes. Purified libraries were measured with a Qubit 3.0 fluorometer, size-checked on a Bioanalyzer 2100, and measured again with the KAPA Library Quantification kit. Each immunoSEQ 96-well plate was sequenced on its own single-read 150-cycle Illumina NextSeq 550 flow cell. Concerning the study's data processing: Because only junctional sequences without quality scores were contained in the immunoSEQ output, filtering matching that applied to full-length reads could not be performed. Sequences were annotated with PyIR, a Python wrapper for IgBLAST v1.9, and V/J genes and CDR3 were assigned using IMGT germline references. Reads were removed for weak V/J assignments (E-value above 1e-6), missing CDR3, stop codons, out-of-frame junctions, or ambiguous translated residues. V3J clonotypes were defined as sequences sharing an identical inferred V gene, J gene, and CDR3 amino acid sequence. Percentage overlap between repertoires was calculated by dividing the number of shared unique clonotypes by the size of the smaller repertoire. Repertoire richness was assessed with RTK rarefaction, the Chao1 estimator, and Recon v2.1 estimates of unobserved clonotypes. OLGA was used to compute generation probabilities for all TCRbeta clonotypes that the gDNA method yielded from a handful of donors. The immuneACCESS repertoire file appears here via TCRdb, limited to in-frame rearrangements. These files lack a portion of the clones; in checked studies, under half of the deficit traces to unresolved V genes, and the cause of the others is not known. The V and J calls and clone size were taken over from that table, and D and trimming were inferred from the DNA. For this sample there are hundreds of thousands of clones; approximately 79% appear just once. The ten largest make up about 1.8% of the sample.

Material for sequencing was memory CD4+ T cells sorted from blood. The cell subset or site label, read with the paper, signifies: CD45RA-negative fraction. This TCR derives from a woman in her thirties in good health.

The CDR3 protein: CASSFYETQYF. At the DNA level, the sequence is TGTGCCAGCAGTTTTTACGAGACCCAGTACTTC. The rearranged segments are TRBV6-6 and TRBJ2-5; the D gene remains uncertain. V is clipped by 4 bases and J by 5 bases, and the sequence between their germline boundaries is 5 bases long. CDR1 and CDR2 were assigned from the germline V gene (reference sequence) as MNHNY and SVGAGI. Spanning cysteine to phenylalanine, the CDR3 consists of 11 amino acids. The kept DNA is CDR3 alone, 33 bases in frame from the first base.